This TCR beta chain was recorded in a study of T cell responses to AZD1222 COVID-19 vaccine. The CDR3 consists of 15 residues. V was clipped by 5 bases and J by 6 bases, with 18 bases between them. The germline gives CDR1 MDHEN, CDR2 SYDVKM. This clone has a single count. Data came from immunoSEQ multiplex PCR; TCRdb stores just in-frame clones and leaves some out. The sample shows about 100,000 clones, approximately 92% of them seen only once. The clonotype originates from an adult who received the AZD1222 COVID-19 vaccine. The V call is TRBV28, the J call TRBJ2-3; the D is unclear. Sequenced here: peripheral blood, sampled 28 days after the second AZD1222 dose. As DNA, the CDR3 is TGTGCCAGCAGTGCCTACGGGCAGTTAGGGGATACGCAGTATTTT. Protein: CASSAYGQLGDTQYF.